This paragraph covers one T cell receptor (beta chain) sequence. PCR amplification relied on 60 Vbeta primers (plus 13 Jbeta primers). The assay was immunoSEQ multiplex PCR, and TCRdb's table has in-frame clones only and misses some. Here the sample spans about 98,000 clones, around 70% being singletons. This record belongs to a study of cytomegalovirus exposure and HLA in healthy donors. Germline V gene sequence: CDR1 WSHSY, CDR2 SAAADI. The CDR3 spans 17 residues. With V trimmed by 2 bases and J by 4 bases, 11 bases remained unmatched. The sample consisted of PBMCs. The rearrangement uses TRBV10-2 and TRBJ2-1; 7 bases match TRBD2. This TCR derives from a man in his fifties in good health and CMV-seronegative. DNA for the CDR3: TGCGCCAGCAGTGAGGGCATTGGCGGGAGTTCTTACAATGAGCAGTTCTTC. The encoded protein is CASSEGIGGSSYNEQFF.